What follows is one T cell receptor beta chain and its context. Its antigen target is currently unknown. The CDR3 numbers 14 residues from cysteine through phenylalanine. There is no recorded DNA. The germline V gene encodes CDR1 SEHNR and CDR2 FQNEAQ (reference sequence). The record originates from a study of CXCR3-negative and CXCR3-positive naive CD8 T cells (dated by TCRdb to between 2017 and 2020). Context from the whole study: In total, around 140 million TRB reads were obtained, or roughly 1.5 +/- 0.3 million reads per library. The diversity and physicochemical repertoire analyses included 11 donors pooled from two independent experiments. For the TRBV-TRBJ cluster analysis, the naive subsets came from 5 or 6 donors, while the memory cells came from 3 donors.

For each CD8+ T cell subset, flow sorting was done in triplicate, and roughly 330,000 cells per subset went directly into RLT lysis buffer. Naive CD8+ T cells were defined stringently as CD45RO-CCR7+CD27+CD95- to exclude memory contaminants. Standard density gradient centrifugation was used to isolate peripheral blood mononuclear cells from buffy coats. Naive CXCR3-negative and CXCR3-positive CD8+ T cells were flow-sorted using a FACSAria III. Total RNA was extracted from sorted cells with an RNeasy Mini Kit. The sequencer was a NextSeq 550. The Human TCR Profiling Kit (MiLaboratory) was used to make UMI-labeled 5' RACE TRB cDNA libraries. cDNA synthesis used the entire amount of extracted RNA, and PCR amplification then used the entire amount of cDNA produced. Libraries were prepared in parallel with an identical number of PCR cycles. On the study's bioinformatics: About 53,000 +/- 10,000 unique UMI-labeled TRB cDNA molecules per library were extracted with MIGEC and MiXCR, with at least two reads per UMI required. On average, each library contained approximately 40,000 +/- 10,000 functional in-frame TRB CDR3 nucleotide clonotypes without stop codons. After each sample was downsampled to 5000 UMI-labeled TRB molecules, VDJtools was used to calculate diversity metrics such as normalized Shannon-Wiener and Chao1. VDJtools computed clonotype-size-weighted physicochemical properties of the central five CDR3 residues: interaction energy, strength, volume and Kidera factor 4. TCRdb reprocessed the reads, and each CDR3 protein sequence is entered once, without DNA. TCRdb, not the authors, supplied the V and J calls. This sample's listing comprises nearly 110,000 distinct CDR3 sequences. The ten biggest clones cover roughly 0.4% of the sample.

Points the paper makes about the study in general: Repertoire diversity was comparably high in both naive subsets but much lower in memory CD8+ T cells. Because surface CD5, which is linked to self-reactivity in mice, was comparable between the naive subsets, TCR interaction strength was also inferred from the physicochemical properties of TRB CDR3s. Freshly isolated PBMCs were used for most assays because CXCR3 expression partially decreased after cryopreservation. TRB CDR3s from CXCR3-positive naive cells showed higher hydrophobicity (lower Kidera factor 4), lower energy, and higher strength and volume indices than CXCR3-negative naive cells. TRBV-TRBJ usage was similar between naive CXCR3-negative and CXCR3-positive cells from the same donor, while memory cells showed distinct patterns.

Input material: naive CXCR3+ CD8+ T cells from blood. According to the study, the label for this sample's cell subset or site signals: CD45RO-CCR7+CD27+CD95- naive CD8+ T cells expressing CXCR3 (TNR3+). The source of this sequence is a human donor in good health. Some clones in this sample may be carry-over from other donors' samples. The sequence is built from TRBV7-9 and TRBJ2-7; TCRdb names TRBD2, which stays unverified in the absence of DNA. CDR3 region: CASSAWDLPYEQYF.